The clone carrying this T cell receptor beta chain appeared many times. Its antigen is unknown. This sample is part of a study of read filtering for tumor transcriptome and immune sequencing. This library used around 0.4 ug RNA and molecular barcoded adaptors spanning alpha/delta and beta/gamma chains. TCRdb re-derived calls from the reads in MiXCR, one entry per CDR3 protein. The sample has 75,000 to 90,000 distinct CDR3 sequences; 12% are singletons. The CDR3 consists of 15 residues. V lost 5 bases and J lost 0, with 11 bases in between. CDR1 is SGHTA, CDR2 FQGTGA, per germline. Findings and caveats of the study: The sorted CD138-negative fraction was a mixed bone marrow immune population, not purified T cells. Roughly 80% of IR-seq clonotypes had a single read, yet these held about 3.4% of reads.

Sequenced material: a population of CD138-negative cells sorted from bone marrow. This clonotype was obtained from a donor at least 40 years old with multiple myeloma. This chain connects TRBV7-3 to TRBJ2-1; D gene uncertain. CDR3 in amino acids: CASSPQASSYNEQFF. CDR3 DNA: TGTGCCAGCAGCCCCCAAGCGTCCTCCTACAATGAGCAGTTCTTC.